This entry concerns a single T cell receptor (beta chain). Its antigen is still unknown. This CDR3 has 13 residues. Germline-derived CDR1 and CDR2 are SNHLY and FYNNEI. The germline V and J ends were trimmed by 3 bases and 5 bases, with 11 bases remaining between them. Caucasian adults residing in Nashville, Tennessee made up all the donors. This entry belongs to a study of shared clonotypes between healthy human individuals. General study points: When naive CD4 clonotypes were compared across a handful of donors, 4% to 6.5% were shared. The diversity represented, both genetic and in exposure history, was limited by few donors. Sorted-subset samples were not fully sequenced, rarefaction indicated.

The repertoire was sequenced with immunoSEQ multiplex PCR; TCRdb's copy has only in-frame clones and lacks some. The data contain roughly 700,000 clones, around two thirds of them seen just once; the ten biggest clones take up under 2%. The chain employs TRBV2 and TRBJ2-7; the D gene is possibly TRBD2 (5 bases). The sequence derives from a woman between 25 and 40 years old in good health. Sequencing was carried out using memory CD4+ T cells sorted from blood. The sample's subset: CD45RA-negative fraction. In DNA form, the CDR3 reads TGTGCCAGCAGTGATGTTCGGGGAAACGAGCAGTACTTC. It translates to CASSDVRGNEQYF.